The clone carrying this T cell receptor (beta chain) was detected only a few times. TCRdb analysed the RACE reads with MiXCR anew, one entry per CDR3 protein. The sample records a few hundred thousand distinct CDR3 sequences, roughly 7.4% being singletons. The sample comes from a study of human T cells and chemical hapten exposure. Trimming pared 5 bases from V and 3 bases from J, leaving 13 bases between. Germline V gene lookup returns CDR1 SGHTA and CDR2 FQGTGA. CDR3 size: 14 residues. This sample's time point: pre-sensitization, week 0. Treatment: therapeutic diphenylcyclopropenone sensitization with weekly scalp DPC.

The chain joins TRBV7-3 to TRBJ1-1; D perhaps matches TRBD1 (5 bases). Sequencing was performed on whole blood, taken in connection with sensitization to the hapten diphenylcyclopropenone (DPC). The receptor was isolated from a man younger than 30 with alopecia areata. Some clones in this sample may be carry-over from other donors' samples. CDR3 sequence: CASSPVGPDTEAFF. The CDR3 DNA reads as TGTGCCAGCAGCCCAGTGGGACCGGACACTGAAGCTTTCTTT. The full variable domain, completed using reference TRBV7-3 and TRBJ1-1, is GAGVSQTPSNKVTEKGKYVELRCDPISGHTALYWYRQSLGQGPEFLIYFQGTGAADDSGLPNDRFFAVRPEGSVSTLKIQRTERGDSAVYLCASSPVGPDTEAFFGQGTRLTVV.